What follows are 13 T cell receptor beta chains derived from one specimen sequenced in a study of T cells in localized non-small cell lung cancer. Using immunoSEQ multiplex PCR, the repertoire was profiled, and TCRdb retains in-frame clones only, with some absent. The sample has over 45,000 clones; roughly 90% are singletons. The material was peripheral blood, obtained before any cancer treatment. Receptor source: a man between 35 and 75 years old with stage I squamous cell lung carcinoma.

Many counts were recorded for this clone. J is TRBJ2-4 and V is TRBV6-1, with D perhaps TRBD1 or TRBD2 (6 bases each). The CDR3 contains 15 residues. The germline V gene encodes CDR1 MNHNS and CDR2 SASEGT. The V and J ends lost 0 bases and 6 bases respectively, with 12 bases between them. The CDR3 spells CASSEAVEGGNIQYF. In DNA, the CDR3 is TGTGCCAGCAGTGAAGCGGTCGAGGGGGGAAACATTCAGTACTTC.

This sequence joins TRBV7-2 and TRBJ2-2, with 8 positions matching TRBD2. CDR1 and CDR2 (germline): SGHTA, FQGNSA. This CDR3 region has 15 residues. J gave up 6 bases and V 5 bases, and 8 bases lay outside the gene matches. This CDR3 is CASSPDSGRSGELFF. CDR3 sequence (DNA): TGTGCCAGCAGCCCGGACAGCGGGAGATCCGGGGAGCTGTTTTTT.

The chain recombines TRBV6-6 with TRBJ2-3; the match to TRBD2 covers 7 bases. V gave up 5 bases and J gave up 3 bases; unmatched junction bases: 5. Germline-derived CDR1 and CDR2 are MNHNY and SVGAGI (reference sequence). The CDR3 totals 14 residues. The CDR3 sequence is CASSGGLGTDTQYF. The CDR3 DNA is TGTGCCAGCAGTGGAGGACTAGGAACAGATACGCAGTATTTT.

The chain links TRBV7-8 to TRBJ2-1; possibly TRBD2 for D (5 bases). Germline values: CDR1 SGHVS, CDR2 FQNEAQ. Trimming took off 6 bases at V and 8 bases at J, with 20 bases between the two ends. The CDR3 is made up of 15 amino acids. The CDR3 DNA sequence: TGTGCCAGCAGTAGGACTGGATCCGGTTTTGATGAGCAGTTCTTC. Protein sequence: CASSRTGSGFDEQFF.

CDR3: CASSQDEGNTGELFF. CDR3 DNA sequence: TGCGCCAGCAGCCAAGATGAGGGGAACACCGGGGAGCTGTTTTTT. This sequence joins TRBV4-1 and TRBJ2-2; maybe TRBD2 (5 bases). V lost 0 bases to trimming and J lost 1 base, with 6 bases between them. From germline, CDR1 is MGHRA and CDR2 YSYEKL. This CDR3 is 15 amino acids long.

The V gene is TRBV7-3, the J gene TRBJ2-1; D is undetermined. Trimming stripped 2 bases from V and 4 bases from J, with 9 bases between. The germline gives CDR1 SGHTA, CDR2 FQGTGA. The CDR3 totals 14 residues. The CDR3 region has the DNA TGTGCCAGCAGCTTAGGGCCTGAGTACAATGAGCAGTTCTTC. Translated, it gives CASSLGPEYNEQFF. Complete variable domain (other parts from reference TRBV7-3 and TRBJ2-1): GAGVSQTPSNKVTEKGKYVELRCDPISGHTALYWYRQSLGQGPEFLIYFQGTGAADDSGLPNDRFFAVRPEGSVSTLKIQRTERGDSAVYLCASSLGPEYNEQFFGPGTRLTVL.

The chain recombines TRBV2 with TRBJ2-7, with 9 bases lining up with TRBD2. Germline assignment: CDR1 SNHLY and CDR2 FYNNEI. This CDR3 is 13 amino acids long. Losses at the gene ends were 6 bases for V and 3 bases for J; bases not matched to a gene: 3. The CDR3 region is CASSGGGGYEQYF. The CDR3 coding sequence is TGTGCCAGCAGCGGCGGGGGGGGCTACGAGCAGTACTTC.

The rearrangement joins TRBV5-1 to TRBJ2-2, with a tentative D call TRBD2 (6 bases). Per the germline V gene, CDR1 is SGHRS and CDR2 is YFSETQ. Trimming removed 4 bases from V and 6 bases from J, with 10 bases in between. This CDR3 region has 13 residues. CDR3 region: CASSVGGAGELFF. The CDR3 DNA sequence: TGCGCCAGCAGCGTAGGAGGGGCCGGGGAGCTGTTTTTT.

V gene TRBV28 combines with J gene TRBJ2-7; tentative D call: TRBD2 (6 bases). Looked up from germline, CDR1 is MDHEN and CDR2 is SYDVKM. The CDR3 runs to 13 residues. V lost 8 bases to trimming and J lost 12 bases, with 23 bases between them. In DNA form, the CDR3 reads TGTGCCAGCGGCAATGGGGGGACCCCGCCGCGGTACTTC. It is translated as CASGNGGTPPRYF.

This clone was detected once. CDR3 nucleotide sequence: TGCAGCGTTGGGGCTAGCTCGGACGGGGAGCTGTTTTTT. Translating gives CSVGASSDGELFF. This chain joins TRBV29-1 and TRBJ2-2; D may be TRBD2 (5 bases). V lost 4 bases and J lost 7, with 13 bases in between. There are 13 residues in the CDR3. Germline CDR1 SQVTM, CDR2 ANQGSEA.

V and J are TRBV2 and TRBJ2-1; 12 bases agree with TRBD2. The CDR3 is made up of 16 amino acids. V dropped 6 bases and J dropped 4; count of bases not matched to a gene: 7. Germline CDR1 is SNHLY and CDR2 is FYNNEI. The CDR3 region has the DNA TGTGCCAGCAGGGGGGGGACTAGCGGGTTTTACAATGAGCAGTTCTTC. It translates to CASRGGTSGFYNEQFF.

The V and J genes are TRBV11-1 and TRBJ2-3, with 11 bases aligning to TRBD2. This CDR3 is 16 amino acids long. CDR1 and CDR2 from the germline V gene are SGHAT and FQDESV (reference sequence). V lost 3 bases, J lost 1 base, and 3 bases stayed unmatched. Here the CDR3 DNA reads TGTGCCAGCAGCTTGGGACTAGCGGAAGGCACAGATACGCAGTATTTT. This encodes CASSLGLAEGTDTQYF.

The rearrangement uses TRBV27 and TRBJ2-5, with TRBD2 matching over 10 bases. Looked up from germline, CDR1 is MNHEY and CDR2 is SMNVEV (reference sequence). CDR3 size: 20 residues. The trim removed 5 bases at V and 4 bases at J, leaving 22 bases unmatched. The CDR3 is CASSPLPGTSDVGLGETQYF. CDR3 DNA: TGTGCCAGCAGTCCGCTGCCCGGGACTAGCGACGTGGGTCTGGGAGAGACCCAGTACTTC.